Listed here are 26 T cell receptor beta chains from one sample, sequenced in a study of blood T cell repertoires in COVID-19. Sequenced by immunoSEQ multiplex PCR; TCRdb stores in-frame clones only, minus some. The sample lists approximately 25,000 clones; under 85% were seen once. Sequenced material: peripheral blood. Source of these receptors: a man aged 50 to 59 with COVID-19, enrolled during active disease.

The gene calls are TRBV5-1 and TRBJ2-2; D might be TRBD2 (6 bases). V dropped 0 bases and J dropped 0 bases, with 12 bases sitting between them. The CDR3 covers 17 residues. The V gene's germline CDR1 is SGHRS and CDR2 YFSETQ. CDR3 coding DNA: TGCGCCAGCAGCTTGGGGACTACTTCGGCGAACACCGGGGAGCTGTTTTTT. Translated, it gives CASSLGTTSANTGELFF.

The CDR3 here is CASSQGTASYGYTF. The CDR3 DNA reads TGTGCCAGCAGCCAAGGGACAGCCTCCTATGGCTACACCTTC. The chain carries TRBV6-5 and TRBJ1-2, with TRBD1 identical over 7 bases. Looked up from germline, CDR1 is MNHEY and CDR2 is SVGAGI. The CDR3 extends over 14 amino acids. With 6 bases clipped from V and 4 bases from J, the junction kept 8 bases outside the gene matches.

The chain has TRBV5-5 and TRBJ2-7; 7 bases map to TRBD2. CDR3 size: 15 residues. Per the germline V gene, CDR1 is SGHKS and CDR2 is YYEKEE (reference sequence). V dropped 0 bases and J dropped 4; count of bases not matched to a gene: 7. DNA of the CDR3: TGTGCCAGCAGCTTGGGGAAAAGGGAGGGGTACGAGCAGTACTTC. Its translation: CASSLGKREGYEQYF. Full variable domain (missing parts from reference TRBV5-5 and TRBJ2-7): DAGVTQSPTHLIKTRGQQVTLRCSPISGHKSVSWYQQVLGQGPQFIFQYYEKEERGRGNFPDRFSARQFPNYSSELNVNALLLGDSALYLCASSLGKREGYEQYFGPGTRLTVT.

This chain joins TRBV11-2 and TRBJ2-5; weak D call: TRBD2 (7 bases). V was cut by 9 bases and J by 5 bases, with 19 bases left in between. This CDR3 contains 14 residues. From germline, CDR1 is SGHAT and CDR2 FQNNGV. The CDR3 region is CASGRGVDSETQYF. CDR3 bases: TGTGCCAGTGGGAGGGGGGTCGACAGCGAGACCCAGTACTTC.

By share, this clone counts as medium-sized. The genes are TRBV5-1 and TRBJ2-7; 9 nucleotides agree with TRBD1. After removal of 4 bases from V and 5 bases from J, the junction contained 16 bases not matched to a gene. The CDR3 sequence is 17 residues long. Germline V lookup: CDR1 SGHRS, CDR2 YFSETQ. In nucleotides, the CDR3 is TGCGCCAGCAGCGAGCGGCCCCCGGGACAGGGCTTCCACGAGCAGTACTTC. It codes for CASSERPPGQGFHEQYF.

The V call is TRBV21-1, the J call TRBJ2-1; the table's TRBD2 call for D was not verified on the DNA. TRBV21-1 is marked as a pseudogene. This CDR3 contains 13 residues. CDR3 nucleotides: TGTGCCAGCAGCACCCCAGCGGGAGGTGAGCAGTTCTTC. It translates to CASSTPAGGEQFF.

This rearrangement joins TRBV5-1 to TRBJ1-1; a weak D match, TRBD1 (5 bases). Germline V gene lookup returns CDR1 SGHRS and CDR2 YFSETQ. With 4 bases removed from V and 8 bases from J, the gap between germline ends came to 21 bases. The CDR3 length is 15 residues. The CDR3 sequence: CASSRGGRPGGEAFF. CDR3 DNA sequence: TGCGCCAGCAGCCGAGGTGGTCGACCCGGGGGGGAAGCTTTCTTT. Combining the CDR3 with reference TRBV5-1 and TRBJ1-1 gives the whole variable domain KAGVTQTPRYLIKTRGQQVTLSCSPISGHRSVSWYQQTPGQGLQFLFEYFSETQRNKGNFPGRFSGRQFSNSRSEMNVSTLELGDSALYLCASSRGGRPGGEAFFGQGTRLTVV.

The chain couples TRBV7-3 to TRBJ2-3, with 10 bases lining up with TRBD2. The CDR3 is made up of 16 amino acids. Losses at the gene ends were 5 bases for V and 1 base for J; bases not matched to a gene: 6. The V gene's germline CDR1 is SGHTA and CDR2 FQGTGA. This CDR3 is CASSNGLAEGTDTQYF. DNA for the CDR3: TGTGCCAGCAGCAATGGACTAGCGGAAGGCACAGATACGCAGTATTTT.

The gene calls are TRBV12-5 and TRBJ2-3; 9 bases map to TRBD2. The CDR3 has 16 amino acids. In germline, CDR1 is LGHNT, CDR2 FRNRAP. V lost 2 bases and J lost 1; bases outside the gene matches: 4. The CDR3 nucleotides are TGTGCTAGTGGTTTGCCGGCTAGCGGGGGCACAGATACGCAGTATTTT. Translating it yields CASGLPASGGTDTQYF.

This clone was recorded a few times. This chain joins TRBV2 and TRBJ2-2, with TRBD2 identical over 7 bases. CDR3 length: 16 amino acids. Germline V gives CDR1 SNHLY, CDR2 FYNNEI. Trimming at V came to 5 bases and at J to 1 base, leaving 7 bases not matched to a gene. CDR3 loop: CASSPLQRGNTGELFF. In DNA form, the CDR3 reads TGTGCCAGCAGTCCTCTACAGCGGGGGAACACCGGGGAGCTGTTTTTT.

The rearrangement uses TRBV13 and TRBJ2-2; 7 bases line up with TRBD1. V shed 8 bases, J shed 7 bases, and the junction held 19 bases outside the gene matches. CDR1 and CDR2 (germline): PRHDT, FYEKMQ (reference sequence). The CDR3 consists of 17 residues. CDR3 residues: CASRILQGIAVDGELFF. For the CDR3, the DNA is TGTGCCAGCCGCATCCTACAGGGGATCGCGGTTGACGGGGAGCTGTTTTTT.

The chain uses TRBV11-2 and TRBJ2-7; TRBD2 is a possible D gene (5 bases). CDR3 length equals 15 residues. Trimming took off 1 base at V and 2 bases at J, with 12 bases between the two ends. Germline CDR1 reads SGHAT; CDR2 reads FQNNGV. The CDR3 region has the DNA TGTGCCAGCAGCTTAGTTGCGGGTACAACCTACGAGCAGTACTTC. Protein product: CASSLVAGTTYEQYF.

The V gene is TRBV19, the J gene TRBJ2-3, with 13 nucleotides matching TRBD2. The germline V gene encodes CDR1 LNHDA and CDR2 SQIVND (reference sequence). The CDR3 runs to 15 residues. V shed 6 bases and J 5 bases; nucleotides not matched to a gene: 5. CDR3 sequence reads: CASRGTSGAVDTQYF. In DNA, the CDR3 is TGTGCCAGTAGAGGGACTAGCGGGGCGGTAGATACGCAGTATTTT.

This rearrangement joins TRBV29-1 to TRBJ1-2; D remains ambiguous. The V gene lost 6 bases and the J gene lost 8 bases, with 22 bases spanning the gap. This CDR3 has 14 amino acids. Germline assignment: CDR1 SQVTM and CDR2 ANQGSEA. The DNA for the CDR3 is TGCAGCGTAGCACGGCAAGGCACTAAGTGGGGCTACACCTTC. Translation: CSVARQGTKWGYTF.

This rearrangement joins TRBV20-1 to TRBJ1-1; no firm D call. The CDR3 runs to 14 residues. Germline CDR1 is DFQATT and CDR2 is SNEGSKA (reference sequence). Trimming removed 3 bases at V and 6 bases at J, with 17 bases between. DNA of the CDR3: TGCAGTGCTAGTTCCGAAGTCGGGATCTCTGAAGCTTTCTTT. Translated, it gives CSASSEVGISEAFF.

The table lists this clone with a count of one. It may be a read error: a sequence one base away is much more abundant. Other DNA sequences in this specimen translate into the identical CDR3. The chain couples TRBV5-1 to TRBJ2-7; 8 bases map to TRBD1. The V segment lost 6 bases and the J segment 7 bases; nucleotides outside the gene matches: 12. CDR1 and CDR2 (germline): SGHRS, YFSETQ. The CDR3 is 14 residues long. CDR3 loop: CASTEQGVGREQYF. The CDR3 DNA reads TGCGCCAGCACCGAACAGGGGGTGGGGCGGGAGCAGTACTTC.

V and J are TRBV29-1 and TRBJ2-7, with D possibly matching TRBD1 (5 bases). Between the trimmed V and J ends, which lost 4 bases and 1 base, there was a span of 5 bases. Germline V lookup: CDR1 SQVTM, CDR2 ANQGSEA. The CDR3 covers 11 residues. The CDR3 DNA follows: TGCAGCGTTGGACAGTCCTACGAGCAGTACTTC. Protein: CSVGQSYEQYF.

The chain carries TRBV4-2 and TRBJ1-5, with 7 bases lining up with TRBD1. V shed 4 bases, J shed 3 bases, and the junction held 6 bases outside the gene matches. The CDR3 has 15 residues. Germline lookup yields CDR1 LGHNA and CDR2 YNFKEQ. This chain's CDR3 is CASSLPGQNNQPQHF. The CDR3 coding sequence is TGTGCCAGCAGCCTCCCGGGACAGAACAATCAGCCCCAGCATTTT.

The chain couples TRBV27 to TRBJ2-3, with TRBD2 matching 11 bases. The V and J ends lost 0 bases and 3 bases, in that order; junction bases with no gene match: 5. Germline-derived CDR1 and CDR2 are MNHEY and SMNVEV (reference sequence). This CDR3 is built from 17 residues. Here the CDR3 reads CASSLSIPSGRTDTQYF. The CDR3 DNA sequence: TGTGCCAGCAGTTTATCTATTCCTAGCGGGAGGACAGATACGCAGTATTTT.

This chain connects TRBV11-2 to TRBJ1-2; D might be TRBD1 (5 bases). Trimming took off 4 bases at V and 9 bases at J, with 24 bases between the two ends. The CDR3 covers 16 residues. CDR1 is SGHAT, CDR2 FQNNGV, per germline. CDR3 loop: CASSSPRRAGEGRYTF. DNA for the CDR3: TGTGCCAGCAGCTCCCCGCGGCGCGCGGGGGAAGGGCGCTACACCTTC.

This chain uses TRBV5-1 with TRBJ1-2; 10 nucleotides agree with TRBD1. V dropped 0 bases and J dropped 0; count of bases not matched to a gene: 8. Germline V gene sequence: CDR1 SGHRS, CDR2 YFSETQ. The CDR3 runs 18 residues. The CDR3 reads CASSLAGTGDNPNYGYTF. As DNA, the CDR3 is TGCGCCAGCAGCTTGGCTGGGACAGGGGACAATCCTAACTATGGCTACACCTTC. Full variable domain (remainder filled in from reference TRBV5-1 and TRBJ1-2): KAGVTQTPRYLIKTRGQQVTLSCSPISGHRSVSWYQQTPGQGLQFLFEYFSETQRNKGNFPGRFSGRQFSNSRSEMNVSTLELGDSALYLCASSLAGTGDNPNYGYTFGSGTRLTVV.

This chain links TRBV5-6 with TRBJ2-3; 14 positions agree with TRBD2. Germline trimming cut 4 bases from V and 3 bases from J; bases unmatched to any gene: 10. The CDR3 extends over 18 amino acids. Germline V CDR1 and CDR2: SGHDT, YYEEEE. The CDR3 loop reads CASSRPGLAGDPTDTQYF. For the CDR3, the DNA is TGTGCCAGCAGCCGCCCGGGACTAGCGGGGGACCCAACAGATACGCAGTATTTT.

The gene calls are TRBV10-1 and TRBJ2-6; no firm D call. Germline V gives CDR1 WNHNN, CDR2 SYGVQD (reference sequence). V was cut by 0 bases and J by 1 base, with 10 bases left in between. The CDR3 length is 17 residues. CDR3: CASSESVVPSGANVLTF. CDR3 nucleotides: TGCGCCAGCAGTGAGTCCGTTGTCCCTTCTGGGGCCAACGTCCTGACTTTC.

The chain carries TRBV27 and TRBJ1-2; 8 bases are shared with TRBD1. J gave up 4 bases and V 4 bases, and 11 bases lay outside the gene matches. CDR3 length equals 16 residues. Germline V gene lookup returns CDR1 MNHEY and CDR2 SMNVEV (reference sequence). The CDR3 sequence is CASSSKGTGEIYGYTF. CDR3 sequence (DNA): TGTGCCAGCAGTTCCAAAGGGACAGGAGAAATCTATGGCTACACCTTC.

This clone was seen only a few times. V usage is TRBV27 and J usage is TRBJ1-4, with 11 bases aligning to TRBD1. The CDR3 consists of 16 residues. J gave up 8 bases and V 0 bases, and 5 bases lay outside the gene matches. Looked up from germline, CDR1 is MNHEY and CDR2 is SMNVEV (reference sequence). The CDR3 nucleotides are TGTGCCAGCAGTTTATCTCGGACAGGGGGCATGGAAAAACTGTTTTTT. Translation gives CASSLSRTGGMEKLFF.

The chain combines TRBV5-6 with TRBJ1-2; D is possibly TRBD1 (6 bases). Germline values: CDR1 SGHDT, CDR2 YYEEEE. Trimming took 2 bases from V and 8 from J, leaving 13 bases between them. The CDR3 is made up of 13 amino acids. CDR3 amino acids: CASSLQGEWGYTF. As DNA, the CDR3 is TGTGCCAGCAGCTTACAGGGAGAATGGGGCTACACCTTC.